This T cell receptor beta chain was captured by sequencing in a study of post-analysis software for immune sequencing data. About the research overall: In terms of disease course, relapsing-remitting, secondary progressive and progressive-relapsing multiple sclerosis were included.

Researchers reported that TCR beta cDNA libraries carried unique molecular identifiers. From around 0.96 to 9.9 million T cells, 400,000 to 550,000 cDNA molecules were obtained. TCRdb reprocessed the PCR reads via MiXCR and lists one record per CDR3 protein. The sample carries about 170,000 distinct CDR3 sequences, 30% recorded once. Study-wide results and limits: Normalized Chao1 diversity was significantly reduced in patients versus controls. Samples made in the same batch grouped tightly together by F measure. Higher frequency in patients than in controls was seen for roughly 5 TRBV segments, with TRBV5-6, TRBV5-1 and TRBV20-1 among them.

This clonotype was found many times. What it recognizes is unknown. The CDR3 consists of 14 residues. The germline gives CDR1 MDHEN, CDR2 SYDVKM. With 1 base removed from V and 1 base from J, the gap between germline ends came to 6 bases. The sequencing sample was made of blood. The source is a girl aged 10-17 years with multiple sclerosis. The V gene is TRBV28, the J gene TRBJ2-3; D is unresolved. The CDR3 coding sequence is TGTGCCAGCAGTTTATATTGGGGCACAGATACGCAGTATTTT. Protein product: CASSLYWGTDTQYF.